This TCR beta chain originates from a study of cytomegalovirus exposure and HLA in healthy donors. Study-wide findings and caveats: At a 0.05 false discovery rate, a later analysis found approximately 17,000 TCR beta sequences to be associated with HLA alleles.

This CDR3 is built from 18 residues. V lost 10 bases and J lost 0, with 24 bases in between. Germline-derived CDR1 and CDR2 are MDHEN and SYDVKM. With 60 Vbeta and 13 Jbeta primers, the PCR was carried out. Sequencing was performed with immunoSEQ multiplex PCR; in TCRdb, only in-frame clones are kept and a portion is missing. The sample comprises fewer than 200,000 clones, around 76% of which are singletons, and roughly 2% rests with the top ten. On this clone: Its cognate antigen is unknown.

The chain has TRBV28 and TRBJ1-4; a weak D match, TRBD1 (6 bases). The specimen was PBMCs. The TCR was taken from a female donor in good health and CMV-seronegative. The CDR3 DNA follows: TGTGCCACAGGTCGGGGACAACCGGGGGGCGCAACTAATGAAAAACTGTTTTTT. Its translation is CATGRGQPGGATNEKLFF.